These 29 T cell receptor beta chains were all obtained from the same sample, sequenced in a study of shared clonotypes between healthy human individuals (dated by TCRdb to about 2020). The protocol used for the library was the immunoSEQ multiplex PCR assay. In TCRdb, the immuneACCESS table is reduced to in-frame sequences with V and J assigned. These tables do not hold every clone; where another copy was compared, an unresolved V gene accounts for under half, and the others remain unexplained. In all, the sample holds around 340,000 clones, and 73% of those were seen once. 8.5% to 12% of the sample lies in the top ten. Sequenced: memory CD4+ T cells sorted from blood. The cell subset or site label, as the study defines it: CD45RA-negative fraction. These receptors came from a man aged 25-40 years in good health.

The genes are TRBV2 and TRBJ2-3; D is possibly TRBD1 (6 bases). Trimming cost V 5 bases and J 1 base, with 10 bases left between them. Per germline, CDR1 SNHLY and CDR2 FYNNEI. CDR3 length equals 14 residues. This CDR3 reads CASSPWGRTDTQYF. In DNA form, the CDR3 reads TGTGCCAGCAGTCCTTGGGGGCGCACAGATACGCAGTATTTT. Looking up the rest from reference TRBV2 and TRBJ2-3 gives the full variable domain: EPEVTQTPSHQVTQMGQEVILRCVPISNHLYFYWYRQILGQKVEFLVSFYNNEISEKSEIFDDQFSVERPDGSNFTLKIRSTKLEDSAMYFCASSPWGRTDTQYFGPGTRLTVL.

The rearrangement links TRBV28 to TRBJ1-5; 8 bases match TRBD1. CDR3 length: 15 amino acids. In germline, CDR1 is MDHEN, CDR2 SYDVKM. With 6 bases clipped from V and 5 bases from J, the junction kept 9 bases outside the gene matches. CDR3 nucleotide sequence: TGTGCCAGCAGCAATCACAGGGGGTCCCATCAGCCCCAGCATTTT. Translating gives CASSNHRGSHQPQHF.

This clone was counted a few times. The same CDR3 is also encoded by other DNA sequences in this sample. CDR3 sequence reads: CASSLYYEQYF. The CDR3 DNA sequence: TGTGCCAGCAGTTTATACTACGAGCAGTACTTC. The V gene is TRBV28, the J gene TRBJ2-7; D unresolved. Deletions cut 1 base from V and 3 bases from J, with 1 base between. The CDR3 extends over 11 amino acids. The germline gives CDR1 MDHEN, CDR2 SYDVKM.

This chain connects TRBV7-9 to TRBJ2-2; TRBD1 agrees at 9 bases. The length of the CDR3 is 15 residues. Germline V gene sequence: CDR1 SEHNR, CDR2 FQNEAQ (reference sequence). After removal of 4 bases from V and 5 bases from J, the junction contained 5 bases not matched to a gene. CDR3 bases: TGTGCCAGCAGCTACGACAGGGGGTGGACCGGGGAGCTGTTTTTT. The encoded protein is CASSYDRGWTGELFF. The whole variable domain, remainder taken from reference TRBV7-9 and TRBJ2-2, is DTGVSQNPRHKITKRGQNVTFRCDPISEHNRLYWYRQTLGQGPEFLTYFQNEAQLEKSRLLSDRFSAERPKGSFSTLEIQRTEQGDSAMYLCASSYDRGWTGELFFGEGSRLTVL.

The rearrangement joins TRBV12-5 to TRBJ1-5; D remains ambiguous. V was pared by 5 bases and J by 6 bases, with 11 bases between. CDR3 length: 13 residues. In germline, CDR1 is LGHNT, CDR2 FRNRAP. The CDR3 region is CASGRDIGQPQHF. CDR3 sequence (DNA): TGTGCTAGTGGTAGGGATATAGGTCAGCCCCAGCATTTT.

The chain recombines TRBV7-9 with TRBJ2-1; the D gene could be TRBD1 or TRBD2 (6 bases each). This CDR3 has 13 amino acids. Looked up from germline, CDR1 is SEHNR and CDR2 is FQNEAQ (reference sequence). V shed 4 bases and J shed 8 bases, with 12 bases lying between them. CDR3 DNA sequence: TGTGCCAGCAGCTCCCCGGGGGCGGATGAGCAGTTCTTC. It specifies CASSSPGADEQFF. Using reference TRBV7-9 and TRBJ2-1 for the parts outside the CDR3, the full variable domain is DTGVSQNPRHKITKRGQNVTFRCDPISEHNRLYWYRQTLGQGPEFLTYFQNEAQLEKSRLLSDRFSAERPKGSFSTLEIQRTEQGDSAMYLCASSSPGADEQFFGPGTRLTVL.

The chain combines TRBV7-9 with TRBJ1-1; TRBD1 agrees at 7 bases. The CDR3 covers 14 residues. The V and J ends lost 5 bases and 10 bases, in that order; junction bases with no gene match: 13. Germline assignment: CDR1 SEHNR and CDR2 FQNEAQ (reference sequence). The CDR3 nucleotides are TGTGCCAGCAGCGAGAGTGGCCAGACAGGGAGAGCTTTCTTT. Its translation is CASSESGQTGRAFF.

CDR3 sequence reads: CASAGTSGYNEQFF. Here the CDR3 DNA reads TGTGCCAGCGCCGGGACTAGCGGATACAATGAGCAGTTCTTC. This chain links TRBV2 with TRBJ2-1, with 11 bases that match TRBD2. V trimming: 8 bases; J trimming: 4 bases; junction bases outside the gene matches: 4. The CDR3 contains 14 residues. Germline V lookup: CDR1 SNHLY, CDR2 FYNNEI.

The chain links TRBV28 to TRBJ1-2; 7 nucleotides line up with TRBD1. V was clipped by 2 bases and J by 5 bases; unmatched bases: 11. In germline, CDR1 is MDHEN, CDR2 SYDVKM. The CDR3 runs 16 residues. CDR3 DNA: TGTGCCAGCAGTTTACCCGGACAGGCGGTGAGGTATGGCTACACCTTC. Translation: CASSLPGQAVRYGYTF.

The CDR3 reads CASSLFKDEKLFF. The CDR3 coding sequence is TGTGCCAGCAGTCTGTTTAAAGATGAAAAACTGTTTTTT. The V gene is TRBV2, the J gene TRBJ1-4; D remains ambiguous. V was pared by 5 bases and J by 6 bases, with 10 bases between. Germline CDR1 SNHLY, CDR2 FYNNEI. The CDR3 loop spans 13 amino acids.

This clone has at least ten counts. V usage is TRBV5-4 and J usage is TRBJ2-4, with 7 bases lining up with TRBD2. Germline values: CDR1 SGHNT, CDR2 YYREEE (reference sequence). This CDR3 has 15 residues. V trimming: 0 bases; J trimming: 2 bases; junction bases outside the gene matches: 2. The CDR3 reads CASSLAGRTKNIQYF. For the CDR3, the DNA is TGTGCCAGCAGCTTGGCCGGGAGGACCAAAAACATTCAGTACTTC.

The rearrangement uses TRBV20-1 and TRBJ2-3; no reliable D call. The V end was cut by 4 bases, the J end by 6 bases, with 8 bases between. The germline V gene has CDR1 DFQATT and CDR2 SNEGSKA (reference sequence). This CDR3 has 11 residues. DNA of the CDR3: TGCAGTGCTACTTCTAAGGATACGCAGTATTTT. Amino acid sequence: CSATSKDTQYF.

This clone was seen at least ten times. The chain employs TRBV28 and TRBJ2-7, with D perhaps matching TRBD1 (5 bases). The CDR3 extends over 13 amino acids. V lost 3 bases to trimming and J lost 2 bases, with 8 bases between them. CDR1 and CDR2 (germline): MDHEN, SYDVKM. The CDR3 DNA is TGTGCCAGCAGTTTCAGGGCAACCTACGAGCAGTACTTC. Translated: CASSFRATYEQYF.

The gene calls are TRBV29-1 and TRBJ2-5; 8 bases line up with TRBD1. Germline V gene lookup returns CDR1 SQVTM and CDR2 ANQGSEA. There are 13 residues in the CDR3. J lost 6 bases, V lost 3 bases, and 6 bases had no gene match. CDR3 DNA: TGCAGCGTTGACCCCGGGACAGGCAAGACCCAGTACTTC. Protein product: CSVDPGTGKTQYF.

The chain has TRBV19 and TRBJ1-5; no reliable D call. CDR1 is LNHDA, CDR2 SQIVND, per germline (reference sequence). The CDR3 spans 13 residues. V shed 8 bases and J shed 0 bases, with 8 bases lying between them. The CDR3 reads CASQADSNQPQHF. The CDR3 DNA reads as TGTGCCAGTCAAGCAGATAGCAATCAGCCCCAGCATTTT.

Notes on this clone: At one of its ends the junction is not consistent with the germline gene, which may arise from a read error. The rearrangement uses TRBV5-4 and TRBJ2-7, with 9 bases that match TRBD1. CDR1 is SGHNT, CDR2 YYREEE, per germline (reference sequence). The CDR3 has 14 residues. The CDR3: CANSRTGVLWEQYF. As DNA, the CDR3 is TGTGCCAACAGCAGGACAGGGGTCCTTTGGGAGCAGTACTTC.

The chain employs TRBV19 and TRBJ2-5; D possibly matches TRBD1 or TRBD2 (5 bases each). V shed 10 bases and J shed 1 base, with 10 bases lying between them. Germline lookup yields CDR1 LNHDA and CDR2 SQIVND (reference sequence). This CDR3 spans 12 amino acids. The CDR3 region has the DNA TGTGCCACGGGGACGATCCAAGAGACCCAGTACTTC. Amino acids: CATGTIQETQYF.

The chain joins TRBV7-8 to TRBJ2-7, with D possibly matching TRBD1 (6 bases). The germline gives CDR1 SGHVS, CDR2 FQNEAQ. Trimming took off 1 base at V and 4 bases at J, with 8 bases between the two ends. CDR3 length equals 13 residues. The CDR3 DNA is TGTGCCAGCAGCTTAGGGGGGCGTTACGAGCAGTACTTC. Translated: CASSLGGRYEQYF.

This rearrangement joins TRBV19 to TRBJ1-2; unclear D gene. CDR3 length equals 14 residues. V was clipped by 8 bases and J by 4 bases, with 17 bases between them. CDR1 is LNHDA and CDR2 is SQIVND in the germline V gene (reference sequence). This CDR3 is CASVSGGPVYGYTF. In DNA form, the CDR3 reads TGTGCCAGTGTTTCAGGCGGCCCCGTCTATGGCTACACCTTC.

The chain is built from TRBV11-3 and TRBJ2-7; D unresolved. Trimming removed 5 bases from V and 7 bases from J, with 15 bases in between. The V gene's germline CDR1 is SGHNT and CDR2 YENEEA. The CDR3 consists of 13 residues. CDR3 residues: CASSPSQNGEQYF. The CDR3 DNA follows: TGTGCCAGCAGCCCAAGTCAAAACGGGGAGCAGTACTTC.

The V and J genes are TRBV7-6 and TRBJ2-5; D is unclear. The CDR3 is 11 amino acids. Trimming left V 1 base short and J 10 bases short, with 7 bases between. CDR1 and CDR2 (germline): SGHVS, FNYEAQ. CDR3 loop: CASSLEGSQYF. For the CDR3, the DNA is TGTGCCAGCAGCTTAGAGGGCAGCCAGTACTTC. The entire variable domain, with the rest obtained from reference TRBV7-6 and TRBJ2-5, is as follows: GAGVSQSPRYKVTKRGQDVALRCDPISGHVSLYWYRQALGQGPEFLTYFNYEAQQDKSGLPNDRFSAERPEGSISTLTIQRTEQRDSAMYRCASSLEGSQYFGPGTRLLVL.

CDR3 DNA: TGTGCCAGCATGGTTAAGGACAGGGGGAAGTTTGAGCAGTTCTTC. Protein: CASMVKDRGKFEQFF. The chain has TRBV28 and TRBJ2-1; TRBD1 aligns across 10 bases. The germline CDR1 and CDR2 sequences are MDHEN and SYDVKM. CDR3 length equals 15 residues. With V trimmed by 7 bases and J by 9 bases, 12 bases remained unmatched.

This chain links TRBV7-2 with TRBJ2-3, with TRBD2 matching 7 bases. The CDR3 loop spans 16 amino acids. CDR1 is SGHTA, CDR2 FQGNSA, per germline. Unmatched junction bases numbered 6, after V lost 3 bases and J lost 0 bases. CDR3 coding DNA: TGTGCCAGCAGCTTTCGAGCGGGAAGGAGCACAGATACGCAGTATTTT. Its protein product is CASSFRAGRSTDTQYF.

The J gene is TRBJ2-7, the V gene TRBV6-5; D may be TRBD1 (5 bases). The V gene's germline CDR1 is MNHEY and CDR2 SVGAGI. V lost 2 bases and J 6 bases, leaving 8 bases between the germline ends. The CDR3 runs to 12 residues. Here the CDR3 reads CASSYIQGEQYF. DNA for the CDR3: TGTGCCAGCAGTTACATCCAGGGCGAGCAGTACTTC.

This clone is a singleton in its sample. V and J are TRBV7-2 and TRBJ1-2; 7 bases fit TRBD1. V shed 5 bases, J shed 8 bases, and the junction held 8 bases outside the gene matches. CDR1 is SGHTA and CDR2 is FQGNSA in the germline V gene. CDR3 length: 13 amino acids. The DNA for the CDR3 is TGTGCCAGCAGCCTTCGACAGGGTGTGGGCTACACCTTC. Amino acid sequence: CASSLRQGVGYTF. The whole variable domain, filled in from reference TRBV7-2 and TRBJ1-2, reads GAGVSQSPSNKVTEKGKDVELRCDPISGHTALYWYRQSLGQGLEFLIYFQGNSAPDKSGLPSDRFSAERTGGSVSTLTIQRTQQEDSAVYLCASSLRQGVGYTFGSGTRLTVV.

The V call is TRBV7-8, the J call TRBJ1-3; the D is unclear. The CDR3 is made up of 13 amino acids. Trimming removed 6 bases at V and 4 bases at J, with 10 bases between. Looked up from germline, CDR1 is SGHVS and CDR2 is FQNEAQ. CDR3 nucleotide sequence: TGTGCCAGCAGGCCCGGCGGGGGAAACACCATATATTTT. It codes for CASRPGGGNTIYF.

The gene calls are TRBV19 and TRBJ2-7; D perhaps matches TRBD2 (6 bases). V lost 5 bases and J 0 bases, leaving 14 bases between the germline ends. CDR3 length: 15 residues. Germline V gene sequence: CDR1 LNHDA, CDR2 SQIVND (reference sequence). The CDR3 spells CASSAYRESSYEQYF. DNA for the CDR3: TGTGCCAGTAGTGCCTACCGGGAGAGCTCCTACGAGCAGTACTTC.

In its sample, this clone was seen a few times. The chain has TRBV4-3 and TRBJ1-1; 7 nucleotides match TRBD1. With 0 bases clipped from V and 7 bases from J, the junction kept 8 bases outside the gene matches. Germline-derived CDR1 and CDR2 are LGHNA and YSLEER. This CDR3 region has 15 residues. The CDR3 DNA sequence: TGCGCCAGCAGCCAAGATCAGGGGGGGGGCCTTGAAGCTTTCTTT. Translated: CASSQDQGGGLEAFF.

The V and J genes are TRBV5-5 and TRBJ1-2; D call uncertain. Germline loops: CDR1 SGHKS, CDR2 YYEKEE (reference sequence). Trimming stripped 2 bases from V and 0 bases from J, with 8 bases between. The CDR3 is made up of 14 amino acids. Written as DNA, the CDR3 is TGTGCCAGCAGCTTTGACTGGCCTAACTATGGCTACACCTTC. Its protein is CASSFDWPNYGYTF.